This T cell receptor (beta chain) comes out of a study of blood T cell repertoires in COVID-19. Study at large: From T cells, B-cell-depleted T cells, or PBMCs came the material, which was cDNA or gDNA.

This CDR3 comprises 14 residues. V shed 6 bases and J shed 4 bases, with 15 bases lying between them. Germline lookup yields CDR1 MDHEN and CDR2 SYDVKM. Original methodology: Amplification with reference gene primers provided the estimates of nucleated cell counts. Sequenced by immunoSEQ multiplex PCR; TCRdb stores in-frame clones only, minus some. The DNA gave D and trimming, while V, J and clone size come from that table. The sample lists 260,000 or so clones, roughly 76% occurring once. The Seattle site enrolled patients during active infection and followed them longitudinally. This clonotype was sampled from a woman older than 75 with COVID-19, enrolled during active disease. The rearrangement uses TRBV28 and TRBJ1-1, with D tentatively TRBD1 (6 bases). The sample taken for sequencing was peripheral blood. The CDR3 sequence is CASRLRGSTTEAFF. In DNA form, the CDR3 reads TGTGCCAGCAGACTCAGGGGTTCGACCACTGAAGCTTTCTTT.